The 24 T cell receptor beta chains presented below share a single source sample, sequenced in a study of blood T cells in healthy people across ages. A second roughly 6 to 11 cycle PCR used barcoded and J-beta primers. TCRdb called the 5' RACE reads again in MiXCR, with one record for every CDR3 protein. Found here are 450,000 to 700,000 distinct CDR3 sequences, 25% to 30% of them singletons; the top ten hold around a sixth. Specimen: blood. The receptors were sampled from a woman between 65 and 79 years old in good health.

This clonotype was observed a few times. The chain is built from TRBV4-3 and TRBJ1-4; D uncertain. Germline V gene lookup returns CDR1 LGHNA and CDR2 YSLEER. This CDR3 spans 17 amino acids. Deletions cut 0 bases from V and 2 bases from J, with 13 bases between. In nucleotides, the CDR3 is TGCGCCAGCAGCCAAGAACGGAGGAGGGCCACTAATGAAAAACTGTTTTTT. It is translated as CASSQERRRATNEKLFF.

J is TRBJ2-7 and V is TRBV10-3; D might be TRBD1 or TRBD2, each matching 5 bases. CDR1 and CDR2 from the germline V gene are ENHRY and SYGVKD. With 10 bases removed from V and 2 bases from J, the gap between germline ends came to 18 bases. The CDR3 spans 14 residues. The CDR3 region has the DNA TGTGCCACTTCTCCCGGGGCAGAAACCTACGAGCAGTACGTC. It encodes CATSPGAETYEQYV.

V is TRBV5-1 and J is TRBJ2-1; TRBD2 agrees at 10 bases. The V gene's germline CDR1 is SGHRS and CDR2 YFSETQ. V gave up 9 bases and J gave up 4 bases; unmatched junction bases: 7. This CDR3 comprises 14 residues. CDR3 coding DNA: TGCGCCACCAAAAGCGGGGGGGCTTACAATGAGCAGTTCTTC. Its protein product is CATKSGGAYNEQFF.

This clonotype turned up a few times. The rearrangement uses TRBV2 and TRBJ2-3; 13 bases line up with TRBD2. V trimming: 6 bases; J trimming: 6 bases; junction bases outside the gene matches: 9. CDR3 size: 16 residues. The germline V gene encodes CDR1 SNHLY and CDR2 FYNNEI. CDR3 protein: CASSAHGTSGVDTQYF. The DNA for the CDR3 is TGTGCCAGCAGCGCTCACGGGACTAGCGGGGTGGATACGCAGTATTTT.

V and J are TRBV5-1 and TRBJ2-1, with 12 bases aligning to TRBD2. This CDR3 contains 16 residues. Germline loops: CDR1 SGHRS, CDR2 YFSETQ. The ends lost 4 bases at V and 4 bases at J; junction bases unmatched: 6. The CDR3 loop is CASSALTSGGYNEQFF. The CDR3, as DNA: TGCGCCAGCAGCGCCTTGACTAGCGGGGGTTACAATGAGCAGTTCTTC.

As concerns this clonotype: The germline gene is not matched at one end of the junction; a read error may be the cause. The chain recombines TRBV6-5 with TRBJ1-2; tentatively, D is TRBD1 (5 bases). Germline values: CDR1 MNHEY, CDR2 SVGAGI. The length of the CDR3 is 14 residues. CDR3 amino acids: CASSYSKGNCGYTF. CDR3 DNA sequence: TGTGCCAGCAGTTACTCGAAGGGGAACTGTGGCTACACCTTC.

The chain employs TRBV29-1 and TRBJ2-2, with TRBD1 identical over 7 bases. V was pared by 2 bases and J by 2 bases, with 8 bases of the junction left unmatched. The germline V gene encodes CDR1 SQVTM and CDR2 ANQGSEA. The CDR3 is 16 amino acids. In DNA, the CDR3 is TGCAGCGTTGAATATAGGTCAGGGGGTAACACCGGGGAGCTGTTTTTT. Translation: CSVEYRSGGNTGELFF.

With regard to this clonotype: A read error may account for a junction end that differs from germline. V usage is TRBV30 and J usage is TRBJ1-2, with D possibly being TRBD1 (5 bases). The germline V gene has CDR1 GTSNPN and CDR2 SVGIG (reference sequence). There are 15 residues in the CDR3. The DNA of the CDR3 is TGCGCCTGGAGGTTATTCGGGACGGAGAGCTATGGCTACACCTTC. As protein: CAWRLFGTESYGYTF.

This clonotype was observed a handful of times. The genes are TRBV18 and TRBJ1-1; D remains ambiguous. Germline-derived CDR1 and CDR2 are KGHSH and LQKENI. V was shortened by 9 bases and J by 1 base, with 12 bases between the two germline ends. This CDR3 has 13 residues. The CDR3 DNA sequence: TGTGCCAGTGAACAGACGCCGAACACTGAAGCTTTCTTT. Translated: CASEQTPNTEAFF.

This clonotype was seen a handful of times. This chain joins TRBV12-3 or TRBV12-4 and TRBJ1-3; 7 bases are a match to TRBD1. Unmatched junction bases numbered 8, after V lost 4 bases and J lost 2 bases. The CDR3 sequence is 16 residues long. For the CDR3, the DNA is TGTGCCAGCAGTTCCCCCCTTGACAGGGCTGGAAACACCATATATTTT. Amino acids: CASSSPLDRAGNTIYF.

This clonotype has more than one count but fewer than ten. This chain uses TRBV7-2 with TRBJ1-2; D perhaps matches TRBD1 (5 bases). The CDR3 is 14 amino acids. Looked up from germline, CDR1 is SGHTA and CDR2 is FQGNSA. V lost 5 bases and J lost 3, with 13 bases in between. The CDR3 DNA sequence: TGTGCCAGCAGCCGCGACAGCACGGACTATGGCTACACCTTC. Protein product: CASSRDSTDYGYTF. The whole variable domain, remainder taken from reference TRBV7-2 and TRBJ1-2, is GAGVSQSPSNKVTEKGKDVELRCDPISGHTALYWYRQSLGQGLEFLIYFQGNSAPDKSGLPSDRFSAERTGGSVSTLTIQRTQQEDSAVYLCASSRDSTDYGYTFGSGTRLTVV.

The chain joins TRBV5-1 to TRBJ1-4, with 10 bases that match TRBD1. This CDR3 comprises 14 residues. CDR1 SGHRS and CDR2 YFSETQ come from the germline V gene. Trimming cost V 5 bases and J 8 bases; bases outside gene matches: 6. The CDR3 here is CASRPGTGVEKLFF. The CDR3 region has the DNA TGCGCCAGCAGGCCCGGGACAGGGGTGGAAAAACTGTTTTTT.

This clonotype was recorded a few times. The chain links TRBV20-1 to TRBJ2-5; 12 bases line up with TRBD1. Trimming at V came to 7 bases and at J to 13 bases, leaving 13 bases not matched to a gene. Germline-derived CDR1 and CDR2 are DFQATT and SNEGSKA (reference sequence). The CDR3 is made up of 13 amino acids. CDR3 DNA: TGCAGTGTCAGGGACAGGGGGCCGAACGAGCGGTACTTC. The encoded protein is CSVRDRGPNERYF.

The V and J genes are TRBV6-5 and TRBJ2-5; TRBD1 matches 8 bases. The CDR3 is made up of 15 amino acids. CDR1 is MNHEY and CDR2 is SVGAGI in the germline V gene. V trimming: 2 bases; J trimming: 4 bases; junction bases outside the gene matches: 6. The CDR3: CASSYGQGRRETQYF. The CDR3 DNA is TGTGCCAGCAGTTACGGACAGGGAAGGAGAGAGACCCAGTACTTC.

The chain couples TRBV12-3 or TRBV12-4 to TRBJ2-1; 7 bases fit TRBD2. The CDR3 contains 15 residues. V lost 8 bases to trimming and J lost 9 bases; unmatched junction nucleotides: 16. The CDR3 nucleotides are TGTGCCAGCGATCCATTGGGGGGGGGACGGAGTGAGCAGTTCTTC. Its protein is CASDPLGGGRSEQFF.

Only a few counts were recorded for this clonotype. The J gene is TRBJ1-1, the V gene TRBV20-1; 8 bases are a match to TRBD1. The CDR3 covers 13 residues. Germline V lookup: CDR1 DFQATT, CDR2 SNEGSKA (reference sequence). Trimming took 3 bases from V and 4 from J; bases not matched to a gene: 4. The CDR3 reads CSARGTGGTEAFF. The CDR3 nucleotides read TGCAGTGCTAGGGGTACAGGGGGCACTGAAGCTTTCTTT.

This chain connects TRBV28 to TRBJ1-1; TRBD1 matches 9 bases. Germline CDR1 is MDHEN and CDR2 is SYDVKM. V shed 3 bases, J shed 5 bases, and the junction held 7 bases outside the gene matches. The CDR3 has 15 residues. The CDR3 DNA reads TGTGCCAGCAGTTTGGGAGCCGGGACAGGGACTGAAGCTTTCTTT. It is translated as CASSLGAGTGTEAFF. The complete variable domain, with remaining parts taken from reference TRBV28 and TRBJ1-1, reads DVKVTQSSRYLVKRTGEKVFLECVQDMDHENMFWYRQDPGLGLRLIYFSYDVKMKEKGDIPEGYSVSREKKERFSLILESASTNQTSMYLCASSLGAGTGTEAFFGQGTRLTVV.

The chain is built from TRBV24-1 and TRBJ2-7; 7 bases map to TRBD1. The V gene end was trimmed by 3 bases and the J gene end by 6 bases; junction bases not matched to a gene: 10. This CDR3 has 15 residues. CDR1 KGHDR and CDR2 SFDVKD come from the germline V gene. This CDR3 is CATSDTRRGGGEQYF. The CDR3 DNA reads as TGTGCCACCAGTGATACACGACGAGGGGGCGGCGAGCAGTACTTC.

This chain joins TRBV20-1 and TRBJ1-2; TRBD1 aligns across 7 bases. From germline, CDR1 is DFQATT and CDR2 SNEGSKA (reference sequence). The CDR3 covers 13 residues. V lost 6 bases, J lost 2 bases, and 6 bases stayed unmatched. DNA of the CDR3: TGCAGTGCAAAGGGCAGGGGGAACTATGGCTACACCTTC. This sequence encodes CSAKGRGNYGYTF.

This clonotype turned up a few times. Sequence at one end of the junction differs from germline and may be a read error. V and J are TRBV11-3 and TRBJ2-5, with D maybe TRBD1 (5 bases). Germline loops: CDR1 SGHNT, CDR2 YENEEA. CDR3 length: 14 residues. CDR3 DNA: TGTGCCGGCAGCTTAGTCCAGGGTGCGGAGACCCAGTACTTC. Translated: CAGSLVQGAETQYF.

The chain uses TRBV5-1 and TRBJ1-1, with D unclear. Trimming cost V 0 bases and J 8 bases, with 11 bases left between them. Germline-derived CDR1 and CDR2 are SGHRS and YFSETQ. The CDR3 covers 13 residues. The CDR3: CASSLEERKEAFF. Here the CDR3 DNA reads TGCGCCAGCAGCTTGGAAGAGCGGAAAGAAGCTTTCTTT.

V and J are TRBV15 and TRBJ2-7, with D possibly being TRBD2 (6 bases). Trimming pared 0 bases from V and 12 bases from J, leaving 15 bases between. Germline lookup yields CDR1 LNHNV and CDR2 YYDKDF (reference sequence). The CDR3 sequence is 13 residues long. The CDR3 reads CATSRDPEGGLYF. The CDR3 nucleotides are TGTGCCACCAGCAGAGATCCGGAGGGCGGGTTGTACTTC. Based on the CDR3 plus reference TRBV15 and TRBJ2-7, the full variable domain is DAMVIQNPRYQVTQFGKPVTLSCSQTLNHNVMYWYQQKSSQAPKLLFHYYDKDFNNEADTPDNFQSRRPNTSFCFLDIRSPGLGDTAMYLCATSRDPEGGLYFGPGTRLTVT.

This clonotype has only one observation. This CDR3 reads CSARSLGQDEHQYF. In nucleotides, the CDR3 is TGCAGTGCTAGATCCCTCGGCCAAGACGAGCACCAGTACTTC. V is TRBV20-1 and J is TRBJ2-5; D gene uncertain. The CDR3 extends over 14 amino acids. The germline V gene has CDR1 DFQATT and CDR2 SNEGSKA (reference sequence). V lost 2 bases to trimming and J lost 10 bases, with 20 bases between them.

The J gene is TRBJ1-1, the V gene TRBV30; D possibly corresponds to TRBD1 (5 bases). The CDR3 length is 11 residues. Germline V gene lookup returns CDR1 GTSNPN and CDR2 SVGIG (reference sequence). Trimming stripped 0 bases from V and 11 bases from J, with 10 bases between. The DNA for the CDR3 is TGTGCCTGGAGTGTAGGAGGGGAGGCTTTCTTT. This translates into CAWSVGGEAFF.